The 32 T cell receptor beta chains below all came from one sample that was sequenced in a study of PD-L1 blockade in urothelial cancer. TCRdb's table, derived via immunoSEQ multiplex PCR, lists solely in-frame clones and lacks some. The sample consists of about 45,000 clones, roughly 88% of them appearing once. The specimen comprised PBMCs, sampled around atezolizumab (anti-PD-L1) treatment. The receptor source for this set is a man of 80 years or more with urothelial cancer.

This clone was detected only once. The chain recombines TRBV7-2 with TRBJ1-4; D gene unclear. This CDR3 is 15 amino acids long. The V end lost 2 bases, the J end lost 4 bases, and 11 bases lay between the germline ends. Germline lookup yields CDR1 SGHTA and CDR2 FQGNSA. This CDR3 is CASSLRSGLNEKLFF. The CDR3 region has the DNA TGTGCCAGCAGCTTACGGTCAGGACTTAATGAAAAACTGTTTTTT.

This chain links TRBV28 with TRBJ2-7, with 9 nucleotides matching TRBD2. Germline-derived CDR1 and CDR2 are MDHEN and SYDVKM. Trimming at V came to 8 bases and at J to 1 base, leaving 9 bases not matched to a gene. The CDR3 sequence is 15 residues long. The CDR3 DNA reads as TGTGCCAGCCTGGGGGCGGGAGGGCCGTCCTACGAGCAGTACTTC. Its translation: CASLGAGGPSYEQYF.

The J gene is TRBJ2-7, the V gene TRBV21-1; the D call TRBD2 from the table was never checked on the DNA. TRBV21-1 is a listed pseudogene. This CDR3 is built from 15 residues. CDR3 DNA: TGTGCCAGCAGCAACTCAGCTAGCGGTCCGTACGAGCAGTACTTC. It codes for CASSNSASGPYEQYF.

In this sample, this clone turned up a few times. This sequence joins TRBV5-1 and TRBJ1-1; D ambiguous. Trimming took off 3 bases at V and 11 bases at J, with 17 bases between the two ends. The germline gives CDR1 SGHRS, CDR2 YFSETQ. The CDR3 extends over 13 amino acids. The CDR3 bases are TGCGCCAGCAGCTCCGGGTGGGCGGAGGATGCTTTCTTT. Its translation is CASSSGWAEDAFF.

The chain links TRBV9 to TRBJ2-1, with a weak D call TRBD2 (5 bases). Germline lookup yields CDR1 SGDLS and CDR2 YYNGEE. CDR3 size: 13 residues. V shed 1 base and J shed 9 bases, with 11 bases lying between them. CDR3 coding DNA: TGTGCCAGCAGCGTATGGCTAGCTGGTGAGCAGTTCTTC. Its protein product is CASSVWLAGEQFF.

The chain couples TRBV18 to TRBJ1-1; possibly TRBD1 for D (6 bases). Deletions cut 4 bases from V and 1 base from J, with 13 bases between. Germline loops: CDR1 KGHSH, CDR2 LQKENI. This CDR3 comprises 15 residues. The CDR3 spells CASSRYRETNTEAFF. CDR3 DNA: TGTGCCAGCTCACGATACAGGGAAACGAACACTGAAGCTTTCTTT.

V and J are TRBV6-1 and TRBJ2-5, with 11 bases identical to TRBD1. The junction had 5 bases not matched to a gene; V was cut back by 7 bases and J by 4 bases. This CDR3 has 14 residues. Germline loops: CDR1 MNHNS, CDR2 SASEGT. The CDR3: CASIKGQGGETQYF. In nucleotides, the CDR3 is TGTGCCAGCATAAAGGGACAGGGGGGAGAGACCCAGTACTTC.

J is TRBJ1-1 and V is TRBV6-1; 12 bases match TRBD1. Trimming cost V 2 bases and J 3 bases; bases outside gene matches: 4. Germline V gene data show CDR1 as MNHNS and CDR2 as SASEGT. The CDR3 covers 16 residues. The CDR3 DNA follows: TGTGCCAGCAGTGAACCGGGACAGGGGGCACACACTGAAGCTTTCTTT. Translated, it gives CASSEPGQGAHTEAFF.

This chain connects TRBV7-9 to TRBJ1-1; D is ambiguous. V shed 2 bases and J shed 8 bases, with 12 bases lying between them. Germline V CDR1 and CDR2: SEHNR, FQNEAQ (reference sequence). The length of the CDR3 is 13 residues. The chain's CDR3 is CASSLTESGEAFF. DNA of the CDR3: TGTGCCAGCAGCTTAACGGAGTCGGGAGAAGCTTTCTTT.

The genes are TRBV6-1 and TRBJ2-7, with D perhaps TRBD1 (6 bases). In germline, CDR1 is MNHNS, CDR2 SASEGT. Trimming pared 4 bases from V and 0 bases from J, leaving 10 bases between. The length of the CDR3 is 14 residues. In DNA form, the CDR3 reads TGTGCCAGCAGTGGGACAGTAACCTCCTACGAGCAGTACTTC. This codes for CASSGTVTSYEQYF.

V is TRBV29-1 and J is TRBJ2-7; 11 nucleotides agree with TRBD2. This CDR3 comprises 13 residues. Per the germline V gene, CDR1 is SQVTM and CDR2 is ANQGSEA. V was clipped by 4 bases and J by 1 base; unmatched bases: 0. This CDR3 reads CSVGLAGSYEQYF. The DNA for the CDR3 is TGCAGCGTTGGACTAGCGGGGTCCTACGAGCAGTACTTC.

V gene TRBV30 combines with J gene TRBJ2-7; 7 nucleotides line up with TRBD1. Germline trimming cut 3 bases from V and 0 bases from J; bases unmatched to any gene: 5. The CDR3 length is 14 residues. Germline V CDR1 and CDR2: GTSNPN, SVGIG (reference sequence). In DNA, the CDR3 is TGTGCCTGGAGGCGCCGGGACAGCTCCTACGAGCAGTACTTC. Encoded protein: CAWRRRDSSYEQYF.

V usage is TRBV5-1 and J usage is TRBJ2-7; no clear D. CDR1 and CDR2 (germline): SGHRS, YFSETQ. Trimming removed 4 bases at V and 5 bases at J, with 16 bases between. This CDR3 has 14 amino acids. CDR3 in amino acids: CASSPRLSVHEQYF. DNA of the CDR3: TGCGCCAGCAGCCCCCGTTTGTCGGTCCACGAGCAGTACTTC.

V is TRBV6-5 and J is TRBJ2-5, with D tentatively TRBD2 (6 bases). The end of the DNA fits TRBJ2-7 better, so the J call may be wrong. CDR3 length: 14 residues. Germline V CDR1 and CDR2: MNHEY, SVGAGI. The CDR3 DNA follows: TGTGCCAGCAGTGGGGACTCCTACTCCTACGAGCAGTACTTC. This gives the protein CASSGDSYSYEQYF.

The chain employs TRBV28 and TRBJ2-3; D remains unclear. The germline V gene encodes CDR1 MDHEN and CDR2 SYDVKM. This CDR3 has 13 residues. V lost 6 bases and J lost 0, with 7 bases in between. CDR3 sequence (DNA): TGTGCCAGCAGAGCGCCCAGCACAGATACGCAGTATTTT. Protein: CASRAPSTDTQYF.

The CDR3 DNA follows: TGTGCCAGCAGCGAACCGGGACTAGCGGGAGGCAATGAGCAGTTCTTC. As protein: CASSEPGLAGGNEQFF. This rearrangement joins TRBV7-8 to TRBJ2-1, with TRBD2 identical over 15 bases. J was trimmed by 6 bases and V by 5 bases; bases with no gene match: 5. Germline CDR1 and CDR2: SGHVS and FQNEAQ. This CDR3 comprises 16 residues.

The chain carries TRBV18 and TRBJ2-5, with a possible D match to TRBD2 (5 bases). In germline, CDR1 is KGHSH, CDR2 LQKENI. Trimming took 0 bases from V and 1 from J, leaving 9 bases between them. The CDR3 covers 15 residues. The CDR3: CASSPPWRTQETQYF. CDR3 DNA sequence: TGTGCCAGCTCACCACCGTGGAGGACCCAAGAGACCCAGTACTTC.

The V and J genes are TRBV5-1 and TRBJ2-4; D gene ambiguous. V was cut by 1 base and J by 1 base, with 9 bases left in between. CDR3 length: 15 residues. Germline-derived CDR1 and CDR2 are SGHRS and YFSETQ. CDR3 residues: CASSLNSEAKNIQYF. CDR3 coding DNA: TGCGCCAGCAGCTTGAACTCGGAGGCCAAAAACATTCAGTACTTC.

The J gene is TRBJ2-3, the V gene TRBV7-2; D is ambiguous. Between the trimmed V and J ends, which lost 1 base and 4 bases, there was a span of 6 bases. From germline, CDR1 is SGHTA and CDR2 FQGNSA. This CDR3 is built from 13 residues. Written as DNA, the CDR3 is TGTGCCAGCAGCTTAGTGTTCGCAGATACGCAGTATTTT. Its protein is CASSLVFADTQYF. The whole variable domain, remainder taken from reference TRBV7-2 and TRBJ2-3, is GAGVSQSPSNKVTEKGKDVELRCDPISGHTALYWYRQSLGQGLEFLIYFQGNSAPDKSGLPSDRFSAERTGGSVSTLTIQRTQQEDSAVYLCASSLVFADTQYFGPGTRLTVL.

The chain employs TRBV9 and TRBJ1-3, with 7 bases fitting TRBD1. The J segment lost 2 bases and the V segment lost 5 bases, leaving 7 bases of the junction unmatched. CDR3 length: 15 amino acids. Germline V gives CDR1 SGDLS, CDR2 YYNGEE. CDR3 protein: CASSYNRGPGNTIYF. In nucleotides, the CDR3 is TGTGCCAGCAGTTATAACAGGGGACCTGGAAACACCATATATTTT.

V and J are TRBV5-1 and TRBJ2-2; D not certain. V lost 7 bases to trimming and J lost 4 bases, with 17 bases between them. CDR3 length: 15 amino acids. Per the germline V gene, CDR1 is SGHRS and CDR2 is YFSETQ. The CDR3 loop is CASGSQRGGTGELFF. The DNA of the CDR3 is TGCGCCAGCGGGTCCCAGCGCGGTGGCACCGGGGAGCTGTTTTTT.

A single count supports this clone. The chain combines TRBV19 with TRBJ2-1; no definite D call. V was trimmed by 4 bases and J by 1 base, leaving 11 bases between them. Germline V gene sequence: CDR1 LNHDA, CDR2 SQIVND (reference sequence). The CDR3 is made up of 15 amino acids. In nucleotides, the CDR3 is TGTGCCAGTAGTACGAAGACATATTCCTACAATGAGCAGTTCTTC. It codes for CASSTKTYSYNEQFF.

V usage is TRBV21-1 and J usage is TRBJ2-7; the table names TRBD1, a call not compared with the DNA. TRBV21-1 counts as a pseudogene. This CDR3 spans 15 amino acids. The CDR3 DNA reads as TGTGCCAGCAGCAAAGGTAGGAAGGGGGCCTACGAGCAGTACTTC. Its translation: CASSKGRKGAYEQYF.

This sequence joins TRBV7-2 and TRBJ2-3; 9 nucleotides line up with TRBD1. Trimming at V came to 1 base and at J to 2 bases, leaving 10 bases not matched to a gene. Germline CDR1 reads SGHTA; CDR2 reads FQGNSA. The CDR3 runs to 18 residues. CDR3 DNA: TGTGCCAGCAGCTTAGGGGAGCCCGGGACAGGGCACACAGATACGCAGTATTTT. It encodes CASSLGEPGTGHTDTQYF.

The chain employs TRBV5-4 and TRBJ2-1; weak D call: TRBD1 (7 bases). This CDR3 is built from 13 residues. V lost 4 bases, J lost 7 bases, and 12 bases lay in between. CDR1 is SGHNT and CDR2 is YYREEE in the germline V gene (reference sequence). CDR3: CASSLAGGNEQFF. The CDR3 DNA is TGTGCCAGCAGCCTTGCAGGGGGGAATGAGCAGTTCTTC.

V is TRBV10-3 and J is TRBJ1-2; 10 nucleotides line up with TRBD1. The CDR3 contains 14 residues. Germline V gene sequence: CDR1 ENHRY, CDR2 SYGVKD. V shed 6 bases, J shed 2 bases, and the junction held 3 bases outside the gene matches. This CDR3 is CAIRGQGENYGYTF. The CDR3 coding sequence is TGTGCCATCAGAGGACAGGGGGAGAACTATGGCTACACCTTC.

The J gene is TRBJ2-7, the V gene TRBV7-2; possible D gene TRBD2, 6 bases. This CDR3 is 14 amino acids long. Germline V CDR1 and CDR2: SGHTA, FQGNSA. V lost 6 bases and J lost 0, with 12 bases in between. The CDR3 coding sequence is TGTGCCAGCAGACTAGCTGGGTCCTCCTACGAGCAGTACTTC. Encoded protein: CASRLAGSSYEQYF. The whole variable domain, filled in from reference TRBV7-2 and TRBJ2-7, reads GAGVSQSPSNKVTEKGKDVELRCDPISGHTALYWYRQSLGQGLEFLIYFQGNSAPDKSGLPSDRFSAERTGGSVSTLTIQRTQQEDSAVYLCASRLAGSSYEQYFGPGTRLTVT.

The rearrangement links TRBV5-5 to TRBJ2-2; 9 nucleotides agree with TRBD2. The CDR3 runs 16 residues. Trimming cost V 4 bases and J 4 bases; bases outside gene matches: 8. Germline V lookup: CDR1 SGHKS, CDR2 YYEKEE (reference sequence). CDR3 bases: TGTGCCAGCAGCCTATTAGCGGGAGACGGCACCGGGGAGCTGTTTTTT. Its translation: CASSLLAGDGTGELFF.

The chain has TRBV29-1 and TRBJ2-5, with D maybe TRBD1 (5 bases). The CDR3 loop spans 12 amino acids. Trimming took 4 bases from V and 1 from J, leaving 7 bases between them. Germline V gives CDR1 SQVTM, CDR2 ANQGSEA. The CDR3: CSVGQTQETQYF. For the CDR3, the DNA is TGCAGCGTTGGACAGACCCAAGAGACCCAGTACTTC. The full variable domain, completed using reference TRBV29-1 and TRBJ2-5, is SAVISQKPSRDICQRGTSLTIQCQVDSQVTMMFWYRQQPGQSLTLIATANQGSEATYESGFVIDKFPISRPNLTFSTLTVSNMSPEDSSIYLCSVGQTQETQYFGPGTRLLVL.

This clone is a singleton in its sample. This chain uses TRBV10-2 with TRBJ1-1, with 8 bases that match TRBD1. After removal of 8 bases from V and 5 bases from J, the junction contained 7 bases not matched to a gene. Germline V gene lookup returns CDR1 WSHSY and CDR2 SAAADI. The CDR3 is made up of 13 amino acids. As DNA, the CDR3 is TGCGCCAGCCTCCTCGGACAGGGTACTGAAGCTTTCTTT. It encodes CASLLGQGTEAFF.

CDR3 amino acids: CASSLDSGRNEQYF. CDR3 DNA: TGTGCCAGCAGCTTGGATAGCGGGAGGAACGAGCAGTACTTC. J is TRBJ2-7 and V is TRBV7-9; 10 positions agree with TRBD2. From germline, CDR1 is SEHNR and CDR2 FQNEAQ (reference sequence). V was pared by 3 bases and J by 5 bases, with 4 bases of the junction left unmatched. The CDR3 length is 14 residues.

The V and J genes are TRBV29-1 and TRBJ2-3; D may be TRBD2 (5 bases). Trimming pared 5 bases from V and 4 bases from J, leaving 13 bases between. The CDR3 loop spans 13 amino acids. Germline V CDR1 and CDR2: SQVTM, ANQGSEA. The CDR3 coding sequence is TGCAGCGTTTCCAGGACGGAGGCAGATACGCAGTATTTT. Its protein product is CSVSRTEADTQYF.